What follows describes a single T cell receptor (beta chain). Antigen unknown. RNA was isolated and reverse transcribed to cDNA, the sequencing template. Data came from immunoSEQ multiplex PCR; TCRdb stores just in-frame clones and leaves some out. Among about 5,900 clones, 50% to 75% were seen once, and the ten largest hold approximately 14%. V lost 10 bases, J lost 7 bases, and 8 bases stayed unmatched. This CDR3 is 13 amino acids long. The germline V gene encodes CDR1 SNHLY and CDR2 FYNNEI. Peripheral blood samples and lesional scalp punch biopsies were obtained from alopecia areata patients. The sample comes from a study of CD8+ T cells in alopecia areata. Study at large: A regimen of oral tofacitinib, 5 to 10 mg twice daily, was given to treated patients. Patients took tofacitinib for 6 to 18 months, followed by 6 drug-free months.

Study observations and caveats: Lesional tissue from the scalp (especially in alopecia totalis/universalis) showed higher clonality than normal scalp. Possibly as an HLA-related effect, TCR sharing across patients appeared less clear than in mice.

Input material: skin. The chain links TRBV2 to TRBJ2-2, with 8 bases lining up with TRBD1. This receptor was obtained from a human donor with alopecia areata. The CDR3 nucleotides read TGTGCCACGGGACAGGTGGAGGTCGGGGAGCTGTTTTTT. Encoded protein: CATGQVEVGELFF.